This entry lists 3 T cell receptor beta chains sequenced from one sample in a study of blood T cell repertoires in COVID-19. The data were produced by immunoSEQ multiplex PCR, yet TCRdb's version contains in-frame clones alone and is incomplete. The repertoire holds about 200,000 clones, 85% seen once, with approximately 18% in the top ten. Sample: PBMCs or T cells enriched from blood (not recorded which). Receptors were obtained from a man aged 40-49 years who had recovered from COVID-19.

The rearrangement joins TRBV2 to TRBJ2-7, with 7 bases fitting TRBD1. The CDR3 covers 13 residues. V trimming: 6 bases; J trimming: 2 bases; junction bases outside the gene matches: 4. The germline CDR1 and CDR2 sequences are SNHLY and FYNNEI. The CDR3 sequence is CASRQGQPYEQYF. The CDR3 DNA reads TGTGCCAGCAGACAGGGACAGCCCTACGAGCAGTACTTC. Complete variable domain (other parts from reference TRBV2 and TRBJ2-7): EPEVTQTPSHQVTQMGQEVILRCVPISNHLYFYWYRQILGQKVEFLVSFYNNEISEKSEIFDDQFSVERPDGSNFTLKIRSTKLEDSAMYFCASRQGQPYEQYFGPGTRLTVT.

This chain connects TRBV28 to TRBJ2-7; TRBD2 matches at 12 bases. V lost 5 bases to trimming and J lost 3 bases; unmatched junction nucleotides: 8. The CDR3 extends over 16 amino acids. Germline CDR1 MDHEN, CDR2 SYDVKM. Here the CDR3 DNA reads TGTGCCAGCAGTCTACCACAACTAGCGGGGGGCTACGAGCAGTACTTC. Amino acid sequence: CASSLPQLAGGYEQYF.

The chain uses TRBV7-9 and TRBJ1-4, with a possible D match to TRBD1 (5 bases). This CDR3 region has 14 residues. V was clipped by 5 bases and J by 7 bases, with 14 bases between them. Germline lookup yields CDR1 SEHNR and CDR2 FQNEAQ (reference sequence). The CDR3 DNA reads TGTGCCAGCAGCCCCGGGACTGGCGGTGAAAAACTGTTTTTT. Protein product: CASSPGTGGEKLFF. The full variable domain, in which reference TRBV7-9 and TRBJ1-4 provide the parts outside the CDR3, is DTGVSQNPRHKITKRGQNVTFRCDPISEHNRLYWYRQTLGQGPEFLTYFQNEAQLEKSRLLSDRFSAERPKGSFSTLEIQRTEQGDSAMYLCASSPGTGGEKLFFGSGTQLSVL.